This T cell receptor beta chain was captured in a study of CD8+ T cells in alopecia areata. Study details: The study gave treated patients oral tofacitinib at 5 to 10 mg twice daily. For treated patients, severity scores reflected the percentage of scalp area affected.

RNA was extracted and reverse transcribed into cDNA as the sequencing template. Clones were read by immunoSEQ multiplex PCR, and TCRdb kept only the in-frame ones, dropping some. The sample has about 120,000 clones; around 56% are singletons. Treatment given: oral pan-JAK inhibitor, 5-10 mg twice daily. This clone was recorded at least ten times. The specimen was CD4+ T cells sorted from blood, collected at week 4, from a patient treated with tofacitinib. This sequence was found in a human donor with alopecia areata.

The CDR3 bases are TGTGCCAGCAGTTACTCGGGACAGAGGAATCAGCCCCAGCATTTT. Translation: CASSYSGQRNQPQHF. The chain joins TRBV6-6 to TRBJ1-5; 7 nucleotides match TRBD1. The CDR3 loop spans 15 amino acids. Germline loops: CDR1 MNHNY, CDR2 SVGAGI (reference sequence). V trimming: 0 bases; J trimming: 4 bases; junction bases outside the gene matches: 3.